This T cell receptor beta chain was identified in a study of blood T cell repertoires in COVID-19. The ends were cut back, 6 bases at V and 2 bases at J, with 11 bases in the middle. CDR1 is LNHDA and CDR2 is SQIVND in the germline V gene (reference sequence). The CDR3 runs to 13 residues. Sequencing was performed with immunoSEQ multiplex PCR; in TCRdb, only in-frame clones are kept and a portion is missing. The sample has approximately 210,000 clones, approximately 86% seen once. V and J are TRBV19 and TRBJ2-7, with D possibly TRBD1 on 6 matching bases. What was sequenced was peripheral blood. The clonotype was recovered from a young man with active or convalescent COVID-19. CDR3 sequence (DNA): TGTGCCAGTAGCCGGGACATCCCCTACGAGCAGTACTTC. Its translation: CASSRDIPYEQYF. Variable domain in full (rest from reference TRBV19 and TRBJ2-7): DGGITQSPKYLFRKEGQNVTLSCEQNLNHDAMYWYRQDPGQGLRLIYYSQIVNDFQKGDIAEGYSVSREKKESFPLTVTSAQKNPTAFYLCASSRDIPYEQYFGPGTRLTVT.